This T cell receptor (beta chain) is drawn from a study of blood T cell repertoires in COVID-19. Using immunoSEQ multiplex PCR, the repertoire was profiled, and TCRdb retains in-frame clones only, with some absent. In the table there are more than 300,000 clones, roughly nine tenths of which are singletons. CDR3 length: 19 amino acids. CDR1 and CDR2 (germline): MNHEY, SVGEGT. The V and J ends lost 0 bases and 3 bases respectively, with 18 bases between them. The sequencing sample was made of peripheral blood. The TCR was taken from a woman aged 25 to 39 with COVID-19, enrolled during active disease. This chain links TRBV6-2 or TRBV6-3 with TRBJ1-6, with D possibly TRBD1 on 6 matching bases. CDR3 protein: CASSYSTGKLSLYNSPLHF. CDR3 coding DNA: TGTGCCAGCAGTTACTCGACAGGTAAGTTGAGTCTCTATAATTCACCCCTCCACTTT.